This T cell receptor beta chain originates from a study of blood T cell repertoires in COVID-19 (dated by TCRdb to the early 2020s). Background on the whole study: The collaborator samples originated in the United States, Italy and Spain and spanned the acute and convalescent phases of COVID-19. The prospective study material was composed of cDNA or gDNA derived from T cells, B-cell-depleted T cells, or PBMCs. Samples came from the ongoing ImmuneRACE study (first 160 participants) plus 1,254 subjects from 6 global collaborators. A de-identified subject ID, COVID-19 status, age in years and sex were almost always included in the sample metadata. The dataset comprised deeply sampled blood TCRbeta repertoires from subjects exposed to, actively infected with, or recovered from COVID-19. The repertoires were made available in a free public database intended to serve as a resource for research on the immune response to SARS-CoV-2. Where available, HLA class I and class II types were obtained from metadata supplied by the sample provider rather than from assay-based typing. The investigation overall reported the following: The amount of clinical and demographic metadata varied by source and participant and was provided uncurated.

A note on this clone: Its recognized antigen is unknown. Base qualities are not recorded, but no much larger clone differs from it by a single base.

One collaborating source in Seattle enrolled patients while the patients were actively infected and followed the patients over time throughout the course of disease. Whole blood was collected in K2EDTA tubes by collaborating institutions according to the institutions' own protocols. For TCRbeta analysis, collaborators shipped samples as frozen whole blood, isolated PBMCs, or DNA extracted from either of those sample types. CDR1 and CDR2 are read off the germline V gene (reference sequence) as GTSNPN and SVGIG. V lost 4 bases and J lost 9 bases, and the count of bases not matched to a germline gene is 13. Including the terminal cysteine and phenylalanine, the CDR3 comprises 16 residues. Only the CDR3 portion is preserved as DNA: 48 bases, with reading frame beginning at the first base. The immunoSEQ Assay, a bias-controlled multiplex PCR, was used to amplify TCRbeta CDR3 regions from genomic DNA. The original methods were these. The number of nucleated cells in each sample was estimated from the amplification of reference gene primers within the assay. Sequence reads were collapsed and filtered to measure the absolute abundance of every unique TCRbeta CDR3 rearrangement. Productive Simpson clonality was computed per sample as the square root of Simpson's diversity index over productive rearrangements. TCRdb provides this immuneACCESS table in a form limited to in-frame rearrangements. Some clones are lacking; in checked studies, under half of them reflect an unresolved V gene, and why the rest are absent is not known. V, J and clone size were drawn from that table, and D and trimming were deduced from the DNA. This sample lists roughly 160,000 clones; roughly 93% were detected once. The ten largest make up approximately 5% of the sample.

The material sequenced was peripheral blood. The chain was built from TRBV30 and TRBJ1-6; 9 nucleotides in the junction match TRBD1. The source of this sequence is a man younger than 30 with COVID-19, enrolled during active disease. The nucleotide sequence reads as follows: TGTGCCTGGATTCACCACCTACAGGGGGCAAGTTCACCCCTCCACTTT. The encoded protein is CAWIHHLQGASSPLHF. Outside the CDR3, residues come from the reference TRBV30 and TRBJ1-6 proteins, so the full variable domain is: SQTIHQWPATLVQPVGSPLSLECTVEGTSNPNLYWYRQAAGRGLQLLFYSVGIGQISSEVPQNLSASRPQDRQFILSSKKLLLSDSGFYLCAWIHHLQGASSPLHFGNGTRLTVT.